The 7 T cell receptor beta chains given below trace back to one sample, sequenced in a study of T-cell memory formation after mild COVID-19 (dated by TCRdb to the early 2020s). The protocol used for the library was 5' RACE. TCRdb records Illumina NovaSeq 6000 as the sequencer. TCRdb itself trimmed the public reads at Q25 with fastp, ran MiXCR and retained productive beta chains. Rows matching on CDR3 protein sequence are summarized as one entry with the most common DNA and genes. The sample table shows fewer than 110,000 distinct CDR3 sequences, and approximately 14% are seen once. Of the sample, 39% falls within the top ten clones. Sample: PBMCs or a T cell subset sorted from them (not recorded which). The source is a man younger than 35 who had mild COVID-19 (a few samples of this study predate the infection). The sample titles of this study are shuffled in the database, so cell type and time point are left out; the donor was told from shared clones.

This clonotype was counted only a few times. The rearrangement uses TRBV7-2 and TRBJ2-3, with D possibly being TRBD2 (6 bases). This CDR3 region has 17 residues. Germline V gives CDR1 SGHTA, CDR2 FQGNSA. V dropped 0 bases and J dropped 7 bases, with 20 bases sitting between them. In DNA form, the CDR3 reads TGTGCCAGCAGCTTAGCGAGGCTAGCGCGGGTAGGAAATACGCAGTATTTT. Its protein is CASSLARLARVGNTQYF.

In its sample, this clonotype was seen a few times. J is TRBJ2-7 and V is TRBV6-2 or TRBV6-3; 8 bases match TRBD1. Per germline, CDR1 MNHEY and CDR2 SVGEGT. CDR3 length equals 16 residues. The trim removed 6 bases at V and 7 bases at J, leaving 17 bases unmatched. CDR3 in amino acids: CASSRFPIRGRGEQYV. The CDR3, as DNA: TGTGCCAGCAGCCGATTCCCGATCAGGGGGCGCGGTGAGCAGTACGTC.

The chain couples TRBV5-1 to TRBJ2-3, with TRBD2 matching 10 bases. Trimming removed 3 bases from V and 4 bases from J; junction bases left unmatched: 14. The length of the CDR3 is 18 residues. CDR1 is SGHRS and CDR2 is YFSETQ in the germline V gene. CDR3 sequence reads: CASSSTPEAGGTSDTQYF. The CDR3 DNA reads TGCGCCAGCAGCTCTACCCCAGAAGCGGGGGGGACTTCAGATACGCAGTATTTT.

This chain links TRBV3-1 with TRBJ2-3; D might be TRBD2 (5 bases). V shed 6 bases and J shed 4 bases, with 11 bases lying between them. The germline CDR1 and CDR2 sequences are LGHDT and YNNKEL (reference sequence). There are 13 residues in the CDR3. CDR3 loop: CASSPGLADTQYF. CDR3 bases: TGTGCCAGCAGTCCCGGACTGGCAGATACGCAGTATTTT.

The sample holds many counts of this clonotype. The chain employs TRBV20-1 and TRBJ2-1, with no clear D. Per the germline V gene, CDR1 is DFQATT and CDR2 is SNEGSKA (reference sequence). Between the trimmed V and J ends, which lost 2 bases and 6 bases, there was a span of 14 bases. This CDR3 is 14 amino acids long. The CDR3 nucleotides read TGCAGTGCTAGACCCCCACGCCGGGCCAATGAGCAGTTCTTC. Its translation: CSARPPRRANEQFF.

This clonotype has more than one count but fewer than ten. The chain's CDR3 is CASSYSAGGYEQYF. The CDR3 DNA follows: TGTGCCAGCAGTTACTCGGCAGGAGGCTACGAGCAGTACTTC. The V call is TRBV6-5, the J call TRBJ2-7; tentative D call: TRBD2 (5 bases). This CDR3 is 14 amino acids long. V lost 0 bases and J 3 bases, leaving 9 bases between the germline ends. Looked up from germline, CDR1 is MNHEY and CDR2 is SVGAGI.

The chain recombines TRBV6-2 or TRBV6-3 with TRBJ2-7; D gene uncertain. Between the trimmed V and J ends, which lost 5 bases and 2 bases, there was a span of 4 bases. From germline, CDR1 is MNHEY and CDR2 SVGEGT. The CDR3 is made up of 11 amino acids. The CDR3 bases are TGTGCCAGCAGTATAACCTACGAGCAGTACTTC. Translated: CASSITYEQYF.